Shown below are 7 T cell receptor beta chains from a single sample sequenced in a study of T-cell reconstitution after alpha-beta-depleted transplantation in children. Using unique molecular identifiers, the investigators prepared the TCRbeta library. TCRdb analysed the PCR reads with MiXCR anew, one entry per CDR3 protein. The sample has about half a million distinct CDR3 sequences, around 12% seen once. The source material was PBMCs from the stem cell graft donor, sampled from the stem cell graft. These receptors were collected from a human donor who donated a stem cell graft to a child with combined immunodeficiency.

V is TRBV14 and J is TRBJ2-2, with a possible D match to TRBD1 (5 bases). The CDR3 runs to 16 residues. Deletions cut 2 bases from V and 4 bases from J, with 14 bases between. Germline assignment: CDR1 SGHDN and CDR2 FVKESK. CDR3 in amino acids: CASSQYRSFGTGELFF. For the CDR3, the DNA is TGTGCCAGCAGCCAATACAGGAGTTTCGGCACCGGGGAGCTGTTTTTT.

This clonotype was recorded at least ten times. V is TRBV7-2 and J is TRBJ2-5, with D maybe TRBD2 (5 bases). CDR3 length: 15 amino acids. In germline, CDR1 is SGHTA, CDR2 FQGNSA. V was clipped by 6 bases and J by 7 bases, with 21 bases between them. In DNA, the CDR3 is TGTGCCAGCAGGTTCGTGACTGGCAACGGGATGACCCAGTACTTC. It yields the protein CASRFVTGNGMTQYF.

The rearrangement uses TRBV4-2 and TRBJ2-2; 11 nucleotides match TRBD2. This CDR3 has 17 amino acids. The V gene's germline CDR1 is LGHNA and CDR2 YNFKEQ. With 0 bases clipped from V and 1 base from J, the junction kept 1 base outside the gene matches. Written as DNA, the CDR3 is TGTGCCAGCAGCCAAGAGCTAGCGGGGGGGAACACCGGGGAGCTGTTTTTT. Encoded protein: CASSQELAGGNTGELFF.

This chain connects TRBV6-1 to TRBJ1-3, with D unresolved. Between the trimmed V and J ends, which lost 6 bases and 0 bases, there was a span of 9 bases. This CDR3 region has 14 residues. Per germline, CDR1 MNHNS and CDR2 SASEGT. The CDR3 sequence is CASRRLYSGNTIYF. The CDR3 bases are TGTGCCAGCAGGAGGTTATACTCTGGAAACACCATATATTTT.

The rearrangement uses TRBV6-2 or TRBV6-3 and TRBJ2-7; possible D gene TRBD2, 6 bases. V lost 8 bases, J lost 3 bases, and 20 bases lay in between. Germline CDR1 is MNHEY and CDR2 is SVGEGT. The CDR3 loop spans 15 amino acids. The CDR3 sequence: CASRRDSSSHYEQYF. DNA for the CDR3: TGTGCCAGCCGCCGGGACTCTAGTAGCCACTACGAGCAGTACTTC.

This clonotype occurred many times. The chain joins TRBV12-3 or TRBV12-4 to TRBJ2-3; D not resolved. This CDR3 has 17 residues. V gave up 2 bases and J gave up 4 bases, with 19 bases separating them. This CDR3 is CASSLRYTAGEADTQYF. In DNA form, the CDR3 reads TGTGCCAGCAGTTTAAGATATACGGCAGGCGAAGCAGATACGCAGTATTTT.

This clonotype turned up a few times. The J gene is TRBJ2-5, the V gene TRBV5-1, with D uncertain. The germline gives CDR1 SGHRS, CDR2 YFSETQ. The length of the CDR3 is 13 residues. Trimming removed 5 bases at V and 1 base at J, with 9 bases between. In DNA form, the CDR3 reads TGCGCCAGCAGTCGGCAGCCCCAAGAGACCCAGTACTTC. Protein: CASSRQPQETQYF. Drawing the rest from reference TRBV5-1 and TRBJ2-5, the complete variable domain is KAGVTQTPRYLIKTRGQQVTLSCSPISGHRSVSWYQQTPGQGLQFLFEYFSETQRNKGNFPGRFSGRQFSNSRSEMNVSTLELGDSALYLCASSRQPQETQYFGPGTRLLVL.